Shown below are 11 T cell receptor beta chains from a single sample sequenced in a study of CD8 T cells in Susac syndrome. Random-hexamer reverse transcription was applied to about 0.5 to 1 ug RNA. TCRdb redid the calling of the immunoSEQ multiplex PCR reads with MiXCR, one entry per CDR3 protein. The data hold roughly 110,000 distinct CDR3 sequences, with roughly 95% observed a single time. Sequenced material: CD8+ T cells from PBMCs. These receptors were taken from a human donor with Susac syndrome.

The chain joins TRBV9 to TRBJ2-7, with 9 bases that match TRBD1. Germline-derived CDR1 and CDR2 are SGDLS and YYNGEE. With 0 bases clipped from V and 3 bases from J, the junction kept 4 bases outside the gene matches. This CDR3 comprises 15 residues. The CDR3 DNA reads as TGTGCCAGCAGCGTAGCTCCGGGACAGGGCTACGAGCAGTACTTC. Its protein is CASSVAPGQGYEQYF.

The rearrangement joins TRBV5-6 to TRBJ1-5; D is ambiguous. This CDR3 contains 13 residues. CDR1 is SGHDT, CDR2 YYEEEE, per germline. V lost 4 bases and J 6 bases, leaving 11 bases between the germline ends. CDR3 nucleotides: TGTGCCAGCAGCAATAGTGGGAGTCAGCCCCAGCATTTT. As protein: CASSNSGSQPQHF.

The genes are TRBV20-1 and TRBJ2-5; TRBD2 agrees at 10 bases. The CDR3 extends over 15 amino acids. With 3 bases clipped from V and 5 bases from J, the junction kept 9 bases outside the gene matches. Germline CDR1 reads DFQATT; CDR2 reads SNEGSKA (reference sequence). CDR3 nucleotides: TGCAGTGCTAGTCCTAGCGGGGGATCAGGGGAGACCCAGTACTTC. Translation: CSASPSGGSGETQYF.

This chain links TRBV11-2 with TRBJ1-1, with no clear D. The germline V gene has CDR1 SGHAT and CDR2 FQNNGV. There are 13 residues in the CDR3. V was pared by 3 bases and J by 4 bases, with 9 bases between. CDR3 sequence reads: CASSFGPSTEAFF. CDR3 DNA sequence: TGTGCCAGCAGCTTTGGTCCTAGCACTGAAGCTTTCTTT.

The chain carries TRBV7-9 and TRBJ2-1; perhaps TRBD1 as D (5 bases). Trimming left V 5 bases short and J 6 bases short, with 14 bases between. The length of the CDR3 is 14 residues. CDR1 and CDR2 (germline): SEHNR, FQNEAQ (reference sequence). CDR3 in amino acids: CASSLRQSGNEQFF. The CDR3 nucleotides read TGTGCCAGCAGCCTAAGACAGTCTGGCAATGAGCAGTTCTTC.

J is TRBJ2-1 and V is TRBV5-1; TRBD2 agrees at 9 bases. V lost 4 bases to trimming and J lost 5 bases; unmatched junction nucleotides: 7. The CDR3 loop spans 15 amino acids. Germline CDR1 and CDR2: SGHRS and YFSETQ. The CDR3 loop reads CASSQTSGKHNEQFF. In nucleotides, the CDR3 is TGCGCCAGCAGCCAGACTAGCGGCAAACACAATGAGCAGTTCTTC.

The V call is TRBV9, the J call TRBJ1-2; perhaps TRBD1 as D (5 bases). The germline V and J ends were trimmed by 4 bases and 6 bases, with 19 bases remaining between them. CDR1 and CDR2 from the germline V gene are SGDLS and YYNGEE. CDR3 length equals 15 residues. CDR3 protein: CASSPMGGIEHGYTF. As DNA, the CDR3 is TGTGCCAGCAGCCCCATGGGGGGAATAGAGCATGGCTACACCTTC.

This chain connects TRBV20-1 to TRBJ2-1; TRBD2 agrees at 7 bases. The CDR3 has 16 residues. With 2 bases clipped from V and 3 bases from J, the junction kept 10 bases outside the gene matches. Germline V gene lookup returns CDR1 DFQATT and CDR2 SNEGSKA (reference sequence). CDR3 in amino acids: CSARPKGRGIYNEQFF. CDR3 DNA sequence: TGCAGTGCTAGACCGAAAGGGAGGGGCATCTACAATGAGCAGTTCTTC.

The rearrangement links TRBV7-9 to TRBJ1-2, with 7 nucleotides matching TRBD1. The CDR3 runs to 13 residues. In germline, CDR1 is SEHNR, CDR2 FQNEAQ (reference sequence). J was trimmed by 4 bases and V by 6 bases; bases with no gene match: 5. CDR3 region: CASRPGGLYGYTF. The CDR3 DNA sequence: TGTGCCAGCAGACCAGGGGGTCTCTATGGCTACACCTTC. The full variable domain, rest sourced from reference TRBV7-9 and TRBJ1-2, is DTGVSQNPRHKITKRGQNVTFRCDPISEHNRLYWYRQTLGQGPEFLTYFQNEAQLEKSRLLSDRFSAERPKGSFSTLEIQRTEQGDSAMYLCASRPGGLYGYTFGSGTRLTVV.

The chain is built from TRBV3-1 and TRBJ1-2; D unresolved. V shed 3 bases and J shed 9 bases, with 20 bases lying between them. The CDR3 is 15 amino acids. Germline V CDR1 and CDR2: LGHDT, YNNKEL (reference sequence). CDR3 residues: CASSHSPSGLPSYTF. The CDR3 DNA reads as TGTGCCAGCAGCCACAGCCCTTCGGGCCTCCCAAGCTACACCTTC.

The V gene is TRBV7-9, the J gene TRBJ2-7; D is unresolved. CDR3 size: 13 residues. Deletions cut 3 bases from V and 3 bases from J, with 9 bases between. Per germline, CDR1 SEHNR and CDR2 FQNEAQ (reference sequence). The CDR3: CASSFPNVYEQYF. CDR3 DNA sequence: TGTGCCAGCAGCTTCCCGAATGTCTACGAGCAGTACTTC.